The following is a TCR beta chain sequence with its context. The antigen is not known. It was with 60 Vbeta and 13 Jbeta primers that the PCR ran. Profiled with immunoSEQ multiplex PCR; TCRdb holds only in-frame clones, not every one. The sample shows approximately 100,000 clones, roughly three quarters of them seen only once. The CDR3 runs to 15 residues. Trimming removed 6 bases from V and 0 bases from J; junction bases left unmatched: 5. CDR1 MNHEY and CDR2 SMNVEV come from the germline V gene (reference sequence). The data belong to a study of cytomegalovirus exposure and HLA in healthy donors. Study results and limitations: The only immune exposure information that was available was CMV serostatus. Reports described diagnosis of cytomegalovirus status by the classifier as highly specific and sensitive. There were around 160 TCR beta chains listed as cytomegalovirus-associated. For most TCR beta V segments, an earlier analysis put the productive rate at about 87% or about 30% of the time.

This clonotype was sampled from a man aged 35 to 55 in good health and CMV-seronegative. The chain has TRBV27 and TRBJ2-4; the match to TRBD1 covers 7 bases. Sequencing used PBMCs. CDR3 amino acids: CASSNRDRAKNIQYF. The CDR3 DNA follows: TGTGCCAGCAGCAACCGGGACAGAGCCAAAAACATTCAGTACTTC.